These 7 T cell receptor beta chains share one sample of origin, sequenced in a study of long-term antiretroviral therapy in people with HIV. The run of the v3.0 immunoSEQ assay was at survey level. Generated by immunoSEQ multiplex PCR, the TCRdb table keeps only in-frame clones and is missing some. The data show some 16,000 clones, more than 60% seen once. The sample here was unsorted PBMCs, taken 2.1 years after starting antiretroviral therapy. The receptors come from a man aged 40-50 years with HIV.

The rearrangement uses TRBV19 and TRBJ1-2; no clear D gene. The CDR3 has 15 residues. V was shortened by 5 bases and J by 4 bases, with 17 bases between the two germline ends. Germline CDR1 reads LNHDA; CDR2 reads SQIVND (reference sequence). In nucleotides, the CDR3 is TGTGCCAGTAGTCTTCACGGGTCGGGAGTCTATGGCTACACCTTC. Protein: CASSLHGSGVYGYTF.

V usage is TRBV9 and J usage is TRBJ1-1; D is uncertain. Trimming left V 0 bases short and J 1 base short, with 13 bases between. The CDR3 consists of 16 residues. The germline gives CDR1 SGDLS, CDR2 YYNGEE. CDR3 nucleotide sequence: TGTGCCAGCAGCGTAGAGTTTCGGACGGCGAACACTGAAGCTTTCTTT. Protein product: CASSVEFRTANTEAFF.

J is TRBJ2-3 and V is TRBV29-1; 12 bases match TRBD2. CDR1 is SQVTM and CDR2 is ANQGSEA in the germline V gene. There are 13 residues in the CDR3. DNA for the CDR3: TGCGCTGGACTAGCGGGGAGCACAGATACGCAGTATTTT. It codes for CAGLAGSTDTQYF.

The sample holds a few counts of this clone. The chain has TRBV10-3 and TRBJ1-6; D is possibly TRBD1 (5 bases). This CDR3 region has 10 residues. V gave up 9 bases and J gave up 10 bases, with 7 bases separating them. CDR1 ENHRY and CDR2 SYGVKD come from the germline V gene. The CDR3 DNA sequence: TGTGCCATGCGGGGGTCACCCCTCCACTTT. This translates into CAMRGSPLHF.

The chain couples TRBV27 to TRBJ2-2; D may correspond to TRBD1 or TRBD2 (5 bases each). Germline-derived CDR1 and CDR2 are MNHEY and SMNVEV (reference sequence). The ends were cut back, 8 bases at V and 5 bases at J, with 12 bases in the middle. There are 13 residues in the CDR3. CDR3 in amino acids: CASGTEMTGELFF. As DNA, the CDR3 is TGTGCCAGCGGGACGGAGATGACCGGGGAGCTGTTTTTT.

The J gene is TRBJ1-1, the V gene TRBV12-5; D is unclear. The CDR3 has 14 residues. Trimming cost V 3 bases and J 2 bases, with 10 bases left between them. Germline assignment: CDR1 LGHNT and CDR2 FRNRAP. CDR3 sequence reads: CASGLSGSNTEAFF. As DNA, the CDR3 is TGTGCTAGTGGTTTATCAGGAAGTAACACTGAAGCTTTCTTT.

There are a few counts of this clone. The chain recombines TRBV19 with TRBJ2-7; 10 bases match TRBD2. The germline CDR1 and CDR2 sequences are LNHDA and SQIVND (reference sequence). With V trimmed by 3 bases and J by 4 bases, 3 bases remained unmatched. The CDR3 sequence is 14 residues long. The CDR3 loop reads CASSIASGGYEQYF. CDR3 nucleotides: TGTGCCAGTAGTATCGCTAGCGGGGGATACGAGCAGTACTTC.